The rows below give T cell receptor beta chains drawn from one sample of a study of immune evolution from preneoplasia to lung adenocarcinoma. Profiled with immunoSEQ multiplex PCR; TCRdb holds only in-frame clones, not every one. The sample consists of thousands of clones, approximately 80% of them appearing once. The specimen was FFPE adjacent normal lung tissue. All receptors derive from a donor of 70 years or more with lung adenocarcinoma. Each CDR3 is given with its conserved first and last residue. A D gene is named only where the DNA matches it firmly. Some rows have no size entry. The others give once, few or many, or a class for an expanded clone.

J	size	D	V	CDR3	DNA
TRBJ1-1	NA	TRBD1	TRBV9	CASSLGQGTEAFF	TGTGCCAGCAGCTTGGGACAGGGCACTGAAGCTTTCTTT
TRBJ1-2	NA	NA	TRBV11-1	CASSLEGTAGYTF	TGTGCCAGCAGCTTAGAAGGGACGGCTGGCTACACCTTC
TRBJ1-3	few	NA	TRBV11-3	CASSSGTTSGNTIYF	TGTGCCAGCAGCTCAGGGACAACCTCTGGAAACACCATATATTTT
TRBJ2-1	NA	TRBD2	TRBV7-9	CASSHPTSGRLYEQFF	TGTGCCAGCAGCCATCCCACTAGCGGGAGGTTATATGAGCAGTTCTTC
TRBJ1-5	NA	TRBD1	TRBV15	CATSRDRGERNQPQHF	TGTGCCACCAGCAGAGACAGGGGGGAACGCAATCAGCCCCAGCATTTT
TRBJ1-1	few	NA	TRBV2	CASHLGRSMNTEAFF	TGTGCCAGCCATCTCGGACGGAGTATGAACACTGAAGCTTTCTTT
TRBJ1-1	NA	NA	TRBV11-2	CASSLIRQTEAFF	TGTGCCAGCAGCTTAATCCGGCAGACTGAAGCTTTCTTT
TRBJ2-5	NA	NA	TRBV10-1	CASSESGAGLQYF	TGCGCCAGCAGTGAGTCTGGCGCCGGTCTTCAGTACTTC
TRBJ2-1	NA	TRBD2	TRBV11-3	CASSLGLAGGWDEQFF	TGTGCCAGCAGCCTAGGGCTAGCGGGAGGTTGGGATGAGCAGTTCTTC
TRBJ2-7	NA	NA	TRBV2	CASSGWRAPYEQYF	TGTGCCAGCAGTGGTTGGAGGGCCCCCTACGAGCAGTACTTC